Each of the 16 T cell receptor beta chains below was sequenced from the same sample in a study of shared clonotypes between healthy human individuals. Data came from immunoSEQ multiplex PCR; TCRdb stores just in-frame clones and leaves some out. The sample consists of millions of clones, 85% to 95% of them appearing once. Sequencing was performed on naive CD4+ T cells sorted from blood. Subset reported: CD45RA+ positively selected. These receptors were obtained from a man aged 18 to 29 in good health.

This chain connects TRBV4-3 to TRBJ1-2; D is perhaps TRBD1 (5 bases). V lost 4 bases and J 0 bases, leaving 9 bases between the germline ends. The CDR3 covers 14 residues. CDR1 is LGHNA and CDR2 is YSLEER in the germline V gene. The CDR3 protein is CASSPGPANYGYTF. The CDR3 nucleotides read TGCGCCAGCAGCCCGGGACCCGCTAACTATGGCTACACCTTC.

The V call is TRBV9, the J call TRBJ2-7, with D hard to call. Germline V lookup: CDR1 SGDLS, CDR2 YYNGEE. V lost 3 bases, J lost 7 bases, and 11 bases lay in between. The CDR3 totals 12 residues. In nucleotides, the CDR3 is TGTGCCAGCAGCGGCGATTTATCAGAGCAGTACTTC. This sequence encodes CASSGDLSEQYF.

V usage is TRBV6-5 and J usage is TRBJ1-2; 10 nucleotides align to TRBD1. The CDR3 consists of 14 residues. V shed 6 bases, J shed 2 bases, and the junction held 3 bases outside the gene matches. Germline loops: CDR1 MNHEY, CDR2 SVGAGI. In DNA form, the CDR3 reads TGTGCCAGCAGGTCGACAGGGGGCAACTATGGCTACACCTTC. This translates into CASRSTGGNYGYTF.

This clone appeared once. CDR3 amino acids: CASSSTGRIEHEQYF. Here the CDR3 DNA reads TGCGCCAGCAGTTCTACAGGGCGGATAGAGCACGAGCAGTACTTC. The V call is TRBV10-2, the J call TRBJ2-7, with D possibly TRBD1 on 6 matching bases. V lost 5 bases to trimming and J lost 5 bases, with 19 bases between them. CDR1 and CDR2 from the germline V gene are WSHSY and SAAADI. The CDR3 extends over 15 amino acids.

The chain combines TRBV6-6 with TRBJ1-2; 9 bases match TRBD1. CDR1 is MNHNY and CDR2 is SVGAGI in the germline V gene (reference sequence). The ends lost 2 bases at V and 5 bases at J; junction bases unmatched: 6. This CDR3 spans 15 amino acids. CDR3 sequence: CASSYTDRGSYGYTF. CDR3 nucleotides: TGTGCCAGCAGTTACACCGACAGGGGGTCTTATGGCTACACCTTC.

In nucleotides, the CDR3 is TGCGCCAGCAGCTTGACCGTTAGCTCCTACGAGCAGTACTTC. This translates into CASSLTVSSYEQYF. The chain combines TRBV5-1 with TRBJ2-7; D gene unclear. The CDR3 has 14 residues. The germline V gene has CDR1 SGHRS and CDR2 YFSETQ. V lost 1 base and J 0 bases, leaving 8 bases between the germline ends. The whole variable domain, remainder taken from reference TRBV5-1 and TRBJ2-7, is KAGVTQTPRYLIKTRGQQVTLSCSPISGHRSVSWYQQTPGQGLQFLFEYFSETQRNKGNFPGRFSGRQFSNSRSEMNVSTLELGDSALYLCASSLTVSSYEQYFGPGTRLTVT.

A few counts support this clone. This chain connects TRBV10-3 to TRBJ1-2, with TRBD1 as a possible D gene (6 bases). V was clipped by 6 bases and J by 3 bases, with 17 bases between them. Germline V lookup: CDR1 ENHRY, CDR2 SYGVKD. The CDR3 is made up of 15 amino acids. Here the CDR3 DNA reads TGTGCCATCAGAGTCCGGGACACAGGATACTATGGCTACACCTTC. Its protein product is CAIRVRDTGYYGYTF.

The chain is built from TRBV10-3 and TRBJ1-5, with D unresolved. The V gene's germline CDR1 is ENHRY and CDR2 SYGVKD. The ends were cut back, 3 bases at V and 0 bases at J, with 12 bases in the middle. The CDR3 sequence is 16 residues long. The CDR3 spells CAISDRERLSNQPQHF. The CDR3 DNA reads as TGTGCCATCAGTGACCGGGAACGACTTAGCAATCAGCCCCAGCATTTT.

About this clone itself: It may be a read error: a sequence one base away is much more abundant. The sample contains more than one DNA sequence encoding this CDR3. The chain carries TRBV20-1 and TRBJ1-2; D remains unclear. The germline V gene has CDR1 DFQATT and CDR2 SNEGSKA (reference sequence). This CDR3 is 11 amino acids long. V lost 5 bases, J lost 7 bases, and 11 bases lay in between. The CDR3 reads CSASDGGGYTF. The CDR3 DNA sequence: TGCAGTGCTTCGGATGGAGGTGGCTACACCTTC.

The chain joins TRBV5-1 to TRBJ2-7; TRBD2 aligns across 11 bases. CDR1 and CDR2 (germline): SGHRS, YFSETQ. The CDR3 is 15 amino acids. Unmatched junction bases numbered 6, after V lost 0 bases and J lost 7 bases. DNA for the CDR3: TGCGCCAGCAGCTTGGTAGCGGGAGGGCTCGGAGAGCAGTACTTC. Its translation: CASSLVAGGLGEQYF.

This chain links TRBV27 with TRBJ2-1, with D possibly matching TRBD2 (6 bases). Germline CDR1 reads MNHEY; CDR2 reads SMNVEV (reference sequence). The germline V and J ends were trimmed by 2 bases and 1 base, with 6 bases remaining between them. CDR3 length equals 14 residues. The CDR3 coding sequence is TGTGCCAGCAGTTTAGGGGGGTCCTACAATGAGCAGTTCTTC. It specifies CASSLGGSYNEQFF.

In regard to this clone: It may be a read error: a sequence one base away is much more abundant. The sample has other DNA sequences that encode this CDR3 too. DNA for the CDR3: TGTGCCAGCAGCTTACAGGGGGGGAACACTGAAGCTTTCTTT. This translates into CASSLQGGNTEAFF. J is TRBJ1-1 and V is TRBV7-9; 7 nucleotides match TRBD1. After removal of 2 bases from V and 1 base from J, the junction contained 1 base not matched to a gene. CDR1 SEHNR and CDR2 FQNEAQ come from the germline V gene (reference sequence). The CDR3 is 14 amino acids.

As concerns this clone: This sample also contains other DNA sequences that code for the same CDR3. V usage is TRBV9 and J usage is TRBJ2-7; weak D call: TRBD1 (6 bases). V lost 0 bases and J 2 bases, leaving 9 bases between the germline ends. Germline CDR1 SGDLS, CDR2 YYNGEE. The CDR3 contains 14 residues. CDR3 in amino acids: CASSVDGGTYEQYF. The CDR3 DNA reads TGTGCCAGCAGCGTAGATGGGGGCACCTACGAGCAGTACTTC.

The chain employs TRBV7-8 and TRBJ2-2, with 10 bases lining up with TRBD1. Germline-derived CDR1 and CDR2 are SGHVS and FQNEAQ. The CDR3 runs 15 residues. J gave up 6 bases and V 3 bases, and 4 bases lay outside the gene matches. The CDR3 loop reads CASSFAGTGAGELFF. The CDR3 DNA reads TGTGCCAGCAGCTTCGCCGGGACAGGGGCCGGGGAGCTGTTTTTT.

For the CDR3, the DNA is TGTGCCAGTCAGAGTCGGGGAGCCGGGGAGCTGTTTTTT. Translating it yields CASQSRGAGELFF. V usage is TRBV2 and J usage is TRBJ2-2, with D maybe TRBD2 (5 bases). The germline gives CDR1 SNHLY, CDR2 FYNNEI. The CDR3 runs to 13 residues. With 9 bases removed from V and 6 bases from J, the gap between germline ends came to 14 bases.

The chain uses TRBV14 and TRBJ2-7, with D unclear. The V gene lost 0 bases and the J gene lost 6 bases, with 9 bases spanning the gap. Germline lookup yields CDR1 SGHDN and CDR2 FVKESK. The CDR3 extends over 13 amino acids. The CDR3 here is CASSQDRRSEQYF. In nucleotides, the CDR3 is TGTGCCAGCAGCCAAGATCGGCGTTCCGAGCAGTACTTC. Full variable domain (outside the CDR3, taken from reference TRBV14 and TRBJ2-7): EAGVTQFPSHSVIEKGQTVTLRCDPISGHDNLYWYRRVMGKEIKFLLHFVKESKQDESGMPNNRFLAERTGGTYSTLKVQPAELEDSGVYFCASSQDRRSEQYFGPGTRLTVT.